This TCR beta chain stems from a study of PD-L1 blockade in urothelial cancer (dated by TCRdb to about 2017). Broadly, across the study: Therapy was started in the mid-2010s for all patients, and atezolizumab 1,200 mg was administered intravenously every 3 weeks. Whole exome sequencing and RNA sequencing of pretreatment tumors were performed alongside TCR sequencing in the same patients. Pretreatment blood TCR-seq was available for about 27 patients, at least one posttreatment blood collection was obtained for some 25 patients, and tumor TCR-seq was available for some 25 patients. Some ten patients reached durable clinical benefit, while fewer than 25 patients did not. An exploratory multi-omic analysis was conducted of the somatic, immune and clinical correlates of response to PD-L1 blockade with atezolizumab in urothelial cancer. Blood samples were analyzed at two time points: 3 weeks after treatment start (second dose) and 6 weeks after treatment start. Progression-free survival longer than 6 months counted as durable clinical benefit, and TCR features were additionally tested against both progression-free and overall survival. An ECOG performance status of 0 or 1 was recorded for the patients, and 0 to 3 prior chemotherapy regimens had been received by the patients. Pretreatment tumor samples and matched peripheral blood, collected serially before and after atezolizumab treatment, underwent TCR sequencing. Blood samples gave a median of around 140,000 T cells and 88,000 or so unique TCRs, with a median clonality of approximately 0.078. Twenty-five of 29 patients were males with bladder-origin urothelial cancer, and 18 of 29 reported a prior smoking history. What the research found in general, with its limitations: A pretreatment peripheral blood TCR clonality below the median was linked to improved progression-free and overall survival. Patients with durable benefit showed greater expansion of tumor-associated TCR clones in peripheral blood 3 weeks after starting treatment (n ≈ 21, p = 0.022). Small sample size (n ≈ 29) and many exploratory analyses mean the results are intended to be hypothesis-generating.

The time point label, as the study defines it: peripheral blood 6 weeks after treatment start. A total of 25 to 30 patients with locally advanced or metastatic urothelial carcinoma, treated at Memorial Sloan Kettering on a trial protocol, made up the cohort. Peripheral blood mononuclear cells were collected pretreatment and during treatment, at between 1 and 8 total time points per patient. The Qiagen DNeasy Blood extraction kit was used to purify genomic DNA from total PBMCs and tumor samples. PBMCs were collected pretreatment and during treatment and were isolated and stored as previously described. Synthetic TCR analog templates were spiked into each PCR to estimate absolute template abundance from read counts. The immunoSEQ assay was used to amplify TCRbeta CDR3 regions from genomic DNA with bias-controlled V and J gene primers. Sequencing of rearranged TCRbeta segments was performed at approximately 20X coverage. In the original analysis: Clustering was used to correct sequencing errors, and CDR3s were annotated against IMGT to assign V, D and J genes. Downstream analyses used only productive TCRbeta rearrangements and left out out-of-frame or stop-codon sequences. Clonality was computed as one minus Shannon entropy normalized by the log of the number of unique productive sequences. Fisher's exact test with Benjamini-Hochberg correction, using a cutoff of adjusted p below 0.01, was how clones that differed between time points or between blood and tumor were identified. TCRdb retrieved this table from immuneACCESS and kept in-frame rearrangements only. Not all clones are present; in checked studies, unresolved V genes account for under half, and no reason is known for the remainder. V and J calls and clone size follow that table, whereas D and trimming were derived from the DNA. The sample table shows 100,000 to 150,000 clones, and about 82% are seen once. The top ten hold roughly 2.6% of the sample.

CDR1 DFQATT and CDR2 SNEGSKA are derived from the germline V gene (reference sequence). The CDR3, cysteine through phenylalanine, is 11 amino acids long. The only DNA kept is the CDR3, 33 bases in frame from the first base. V drops 6 bases and J drops 4 bases, leaving 9 bases in between. With respect to this clone: There is no known antigen for this receptor. No per-base quality is available; no much larger clone lies one base away.

This receptor was identified in a man between 45 and 60 years old with urothelial cancer. In this chain, TRBV20-1 is recombined with TRBJ1-2; TRBD1 might be the D gene, on 5 matching bases. The input for sequencing was PBMCs, taken around atezolizumab (anti-PD-L1) treatment. The CDR3 is CSADRSYGYTF. The nucleotide sequence is given as TGCAGTGCCGACAGATCCTATGGCTACACCTTC.